This T cell receptor (beta chain) was recovered during a study of early T cells in non-severe SARS-CoV-2 infection. On the study more broadly: The sequenced material was bulk RNA from unsorted whole blood, and its chains were unpaired. Notes on the study in general: There was a bias toward anti-spike CD8 responses in VDJdb matching, which missed private and CD4 specificities.

The protocol attached unique molecular identifiers to individual cDNA molecules. TCRdb reprocessed the 5' RACE reads via MiXCR and lists one record per CDR3 protein. The repertoire holds 90,000 to 130,000 distinct CDR3 sequences, around 12% seen once, with around 4.1% in the top ten. This CDR3 comprises 15 residues. V lost 4 bases and J 0 bases, leaving 11 bases between the germline ends. Germline V gene lookup returns CDR1 SGHRS and CDR2 YFSETQ. This clonotype occurred many times. The antigen is not known. This rearrangement joins TRBV5-1 to TRBJ1-3; D remains ambiguous. Sequenced here: whole blood, sampled at baseline. The TCR sequence derives from an adult who was a healthcare worker with PCR-confirmed SARS-CoV-2 infection or an uninfected control (not recorded which). CDR3 protein: CASSSDTSSGNTIYF. The CDR3 DNA reads TGCGCCAGCAGCAGCGACACAAGCTCTGGAAACACCATATATTTT.